The rows below give T cell receptor beta chains drawn from one sample of a study of blood T cell repertoires in COVID-19. Sequencing was performed with immunoSEQ multiplex PCR; in TCRdb, only in-frame clones are kept and a portion is missing. The table lists over 90,000 clones, approximately 81% of them singletons. Sequenced material: peripheral blood. Receptors were obtained from a man aged 60-69 years with acute or convalescent COVID-19. Both conserved end residues are part of each CDR3. D genes are given only for firm matches. Clone size appears in some rows only: once, few, many, or a class for an expanded clone.

D gene	V gene	clone size	J gene	CDR3 length	CDR3 DNA	CDR3 protein
TRBD1	TRBV13	NA	TRBJ2-7	14	TGTGCCAGCAGCCCGGGACAGAATTTCTACGAGCAGTACTTC	CASSPGQNFYEQYF
TRBD1	TRBV12-3/TRBV12-4	NA	TRBJ1-4	12	TGTGCCAGCAGTAACAGGGGTGAAAAACTGTTTTTT	CASSNRGEKLFF
NA	TRBV7-3	NA	TRBJ1-1	14	TGTGCCAGCCGCGGCAGCAGCATGAGCACTGAAGCTTTCTTT	CASRGSSMSTEAFF
NA	TRBV14	NA	TRBJ2-1	12	TGTGCCAGCAGCCCAGGGTGGAATGAGCAGTTCTTC	CASSPGWNEQFF
NA	TRBV5-5	NA	TRBJ1-2	14	TGTGCCAGCAGCCGGGATCGAATCTTTTATGGCTACACCTTC	CASSRDRIFYGYTF
NA	TRBV11-2	NA	TRBJ1-2	12	TGTGCCAGCAGCTCAGAGAGCTATGGCTACACCTTC	CASSSESYGYTF
TRBD1	TRBV24-1	NA	TRBJ1-2	17	TGTGCCACCAGTGACAACGGACAGGGGACCTCCGGATATGGCTACACCTTC	CATSDNGQGTSGYGYTF
NA	TRBV18	few	TRBJ2-3	17	TGTGCCAGCTCACCACCGACCGACAGAGTAAGCACAGATACGCAGTATTTT	CASSPPTDRVSTDTQYF
TRBD1	TRBV19	NA	TRBJ1-2	16	TGTGCCAGTAGTCCCCTCTTGGGGCAGGGGGCAGCTGGCTACACCTTC	CASSPLLGQGAAGYTF
NA	TRBV5-4	NA	TRBJ2-1	16	TGTGCCAGCAGCTTGGGCGACAGGTACTCCTACAATGAGCAGTTCTTC	CASSLGDRYSYNEQFF